This TCR beta chain was identified during a study of blood T cell repertoires in COVID-19. Study-wide context: Sites across the United States, Italy and Spain contributed samples from acute and convalescent COVID-19. The analysed material was cDNA or gDNA that came from T cells, B-cell-depleted T cells, or PBMCs.

Participants were aged 18 to 89 years from around 25 US areas. Clinical history as reported by participants underpinned cohort assignment. The CDR3 length is 13 residues. The germline V gene encodes CDR1 LNHDA and CDR2 SQIVND (reference sequence). The V end lost 4 bases, the J end lost 3 bases, and 9 bases lay between the germline ends. Only in-frame clones appear in the TCRdb table, and some are missing; sequencing was by immunoSEQ multiplex PCR. The table records approximately 330,000 clones, over 85% of them present only once. This clonotype was sampled from a woman aged 25 to 39 who had recovered from COVID-19. The chain links TRBV19 to TRBJ2-5, with a weak D call TRBD2 (5 bases). The sequencing input was PBMCs or T cells enriched from blood (not recorded which). The CDR3, as DNA: TGTGCCAGTAGTAACCGGGAAGAAGAGACCCAGTACTTC. Its translation is CASSNREEETQYF.